One T cell receptor beta chain is described in this entry. The data originate from a study of blood T cell repertoires in COVID-19. Across the whole study: Material from acute and convalescent COVID-19 was sourced from the United States, Italy and Spain.

Losses at the gene ends were 5 bases for V and 0 bases for J; bases not matched to a gene: 15. CDR3 length: 21 amino acids. The germline gives CDR1 LGHDT, CDR2 YNNKEL (reference sequence). Clones were read by immunoSEQ multiplex PCR, and TCRdb kept only the in-frame ones, dropping some. The sample holds roughly 76,000 clones, around nine tenths seen once. The receptor was isolated from a man in his sixties or seventies with active or convalescent COVID-19. The sequenced sample was peripheral blood. The V call is TRBV3-1 (or the pseudogene TRBV3-2), the J call TRBJ2-1; 14 bases fit TRBD2. The CDR3: CASSSRLGLAGDRSSYNEQFF. DNA for the CDR3: TGTGCCAGCAGCTCCCGTCTGGGACTAGCGGGAGATAGGAGCTCCTACAATGAGCAGTTCTTC.